The 14 T cell receptor beta chains in this list originate from one sample, sequenced in a study of cytomegalovirus exposure and HLA in healthy donors (dated by TCRdb to about 2017). The library was prepared using the immunoSEQ multiplex PCR assay. A mixture of 60 forward primers for TCR Vbeta segments and 13 reverse primers for TCR Jbeta segments was used in the multiplex PCR. TCRdb mirrors the immuneACCESS table, restricted to in-frame sequences. Some clones are absent from its copies; in checked studies, under half trace to an unresolved V gene, and the reason for the others is unknown. A total of 150,000 or so clones appear in this sample, approximately 71% of them only once. Of the sample, more than 9% falls within the top ten clones. The specimen sequenced was PBMCs. All receptors derive from a man in his thirties or forties in good health and CMV-seropositive.

This sequence joins TRBV12-5 and TRBJ2-7; TRBD2 might be the D (6 bases). The CDR3 extends over 16 amino acids. Trimming left V 0 bases short and J 3 bases short, with 15 bases between. CDR1 and CDR2 from the germline V gene are LGHNT and FRNRAP. Here the CDR3 DNA reads TGTGCTAGTGGTTTGGTACGTACGGACTATCGCTACGAGCAGTACTTC. This codes for CASGLVRTDYRYEQYF.

This clone was picked up one time. This chain connects TRBV6-1 to TRBJ2-5, with TRBD1 matching 7 bases. The ends lost 5 bases at V and 5 bases at J; junction bases unmatched: 5. Germline V gene lookup returns CDR1 MNHNS and CDR2 SASEGT. The CDR3 extends over 13 amino acids. The CDR3 reads CASSTDRAETQYF. Written as DNA, the CDR3 is TGTGCCAGCAGTACCGACAGGGCGGAGACCCAGTACTTC.

The chain employs TRBV19 and TRBJ2-1; TRBD2 matches 12 bases. CDR1 is LNHDA, CDR2 SQIVND, per germline (reference sequence). V trimming: 6 bases; J trimming: 4 bases; junction bases outside the gene matches: 10. The CDR3 runs 17 residues. The CDR3 sequence is CASRGTAGTSGYNEQFF. DNA of the CDR3: TGTGCCAGTAGAGGAACCGCCGGGACTAGCGGGTACAATGAGCAGTTCTTC. The full variable domain, completed using reference TRBV19 and TRBJ2-1, is DGGITQSPKYLFRKEGQNVTLSCEQNLNHDAMYWYRQDPGQGLRLIYYSQIVNDFQKGDIAEGYSVSREKKESFPLTVTSAQKNPTAFYLCASRGTAGTSGYNEQFFGPGTRLTVL.

J is TRBJ2-1 and V is TRBV27; maybe TRBD1 (6 bases). The CDR3 totals 14 residues. From germline, CDR1 is MNHEY and CDR2 SMNVEV (reference sequence). Trimming removed 2 bases from V and 6 bases from J, with 11 bases in between. The CDR3 here is CASSLTGRGNEQFF. CDR3 in DNA: TGTGCCAGCAGTTTAACAGGGAGAGGCAATGAGCAGTTCTTC.

The V gene is TRBV10-3, the J gene TRBJ2-1; TRBD2 matches at 8 bases. Per germline, CDR1 ENHRY and CDR2 SYGVKD. The junction had 13 bases not matched to a gene; V was cut back by 10 bases and J by 2 bases. The CDR3 consists of 16 residues. DNA for the CDR3: TGTGCCAGCCCTAGCGGGTCCTACGTTACCTACAATGAGCAGTTCTTC. This codes for CASPSGSYVTYNEQFF.

This chain connects TRBV4-1 to TRBJ2-2; 8 bases fit TRBD2. CDR3 length: 17 residues. Trimming took 1 base from V and 8 from J; bases not matched to a gene: 12. The germline gives CDR1 MGHRA, CDR2 YSYEKL. This CDR3 reads CASSQGTSSYSLGELFF. CDR3 nucleotides: TGCGCCAGCAGCCAAGGGACTAGCTCCTATTCTCTGGGGGAGCTGTTTTTT.

This clone has more than one count but fewer than ten. The genes are TRBV9 and TRBJ2-3, with D tentatively TRBD2 (6 bases). This CDR3 is 14 amino acids long. V was trimmed by 2 bases and J by 4 bases, leaving 11 bases between them. In germline, CDR1 is SGDLS, CDR2 YYNGEE. CDR3 in amino acids: CASSVGLEPDTQYF. The DNA for the CDR3 is TGTGCCAGCAGCGTGGGACTTGAACCAGATACGCAGTATTTT.

This sequence joins TRBV27 and TRBJ2-7; 12 bases align to TRBD2. CDR1 is MNHEY, CDR2 SMNVEV, per germline (reference sequence). V shed 4 bases, J shed 1 base, and the junction held 14 bases outside the gene matches. The CDR3 length is 19 residues. The CDR3 sequence: CASSSPLRLAGVGSYEQYF. CDR3 DNA: TGTGCCAGCAGTTCCCCCCTTCGACTAGCGGGAGTGGGGTCCTACGAGCAGTACTTC.

The chain is built from TRBV18 and TRBJ2-5; TRBD1 agrees at 8 bases. V was pared by 3 bases and J by 3 bases, with 0 bases of the junction left unmatched. This CDR3 spans 13 amino acids. The germline V gene has CDR1 KGHSH and CDR2 LQKENI. Written as DNA, the CDR3 is TGTGCCAGCTCACCGGACAGGGAAGAGACCCAGTACTTC. Translating it yields CASSPDREETQYF.

In DNA form, the CDR3 reads TGCGCCAGCAGCTTGATTGTAGCGGGAGAGCAGTTCTTC. Translating gives CASSLIVAGEQFF. The chain combines TRBV5-1 with TRBJ2-1; 8 nucleotides match TRBD2. With V trimmed by 1 base and J by 10 bases, 4 bases remained unmatched. The V gene's germline CDR1 is SGHRS and CDR2 YFSETQ. There are 13 residues in the CDR3.

The chain carries TRBV5-6 and TRBJ2-3; 10 bases align to TRBD2. Germline V gene data show CDR1 as SGHDT and CDR2 as YYEEEE. The CDR3 covers 15 residues. Unmatched junction bases numbered 11, after V lost 8 bases and J lost 5 bases. The CDR3 DNA reads as TGTGCCAGTTTATCCCTAGCGGGAGTACAAGATACGCAGTATTTT. Translated: CASLSLAGVQDTQYF.

The rearrangement uses TRBV7-9 and TRBJ2-7; 9 nucleotides match TRBD2. The CDR3 has 16 amino acids. CDR1 and CDR2 from the germline V gene are SEHNR and FQNEAQ (reference sequence). Trimming removed 5 bases from V and 7 bases from J; junction bases left unmatched: 15. The CDR3 DNA reads as TGTGCCAGCAGCCAGAGGGTGGCTAGCGGGAAGAGTGAGCAGTACTTC. This gives the protein CASSQRVASGKSEQYF. The variable domain in full, with the rest retrieved from reference TRBV7-9 and TRBJ2-7, is DTGVSQNPRHKITKRGQNVTFRCDPISEHNRLYWYRQTLGQGPEFLTYFQNEAQLEKSRLLSDRFSAERPKGSFSTLEIQRTEQGDSAMYLCASSQRVASGKSEQYFGPGTRLTVT.

The chain recombines TRBV7-2 with TRBJ2-7; TRBD1 matches 8 bases. CDR1 and CDR2 (germline): SGHTA, FQGNSA. This CDR3 comprises 14 residues. Losses at the gene ends were 5 bases for V and 3 bases for J; bases not matched to a gene: 6. This CDR3 is CASSHRDRSYEQYF. The CDR3, as DNA: TGTGCCAGCAGCCACCGGGACAGGAGCTACGAGCAGTACTTC.

CDR3 region: CASSDSGRSQETQYF. DNA for the CDR3: TGCGCCAGCAGTGATAGCGGGAGGTCACAAGAGACCCAGTACTTC. This chain connects TRBV10-1 to TRBJ2-5; TRBD2 matches at 10 bases. Germline V gene sequence: CDR1 WNHNN, CDR2 SYGVQD (reference sequence). The CDR3 has 15 residues. Trimming removed 3 bases from V and 2 bases from J; junction bases left unmatched: 3.